The 13 T cell receptor beta chains below all came from one sample that was sequenced in a study of technical replicates of blood from a handful of donors. Method: immunoSEQ multiplex PCR; TCRdb's copy keeps in-frame clones and lacks some. This table holds tens of thousands of clones, roughly 94% found once. The sample comprised T cells isolated from PBMCs. Source of these receptors: a human donor in good health.

This clone was seen more than once but under ten times. The rearrangement links TRBV12-5 to TRBJ1-3, with 7 bases lining up with TRBD1. V lost 0 bases, J lost 4 bases, and 18 bases stayed unmatched. CDR1 is LGHNT, CDR2 FRNRAP, per germline. The CDR3 totals 20 residues. The DNA of the CDR3 is TGTGCTAGTGGTTTGGTACGTTCGGGACAGACTTATTTCCCGGGAAACACCATATATTTT. This codes for CASGLVRSGQTYFPGNTIYF.

This chain connects TRBV7-9 to TRBJ2-7; TRBD2 matches at 8 bases. Losses at the gene ends were 8 bases for V and 0 bases for J; bases not matched to a gene: 15. Germline CDR1 and CDR2: SEHNR and FQNEAQ (reference sequence). This CDR3 has 17 amino acids. CDR3 protein: CASELVGPRGDSYEQYF. The CDR3 DNA follows: TGTGCCAGCGAGCTAGTCGGTCCGCGGGGGGACTCCTACGAGCAGTACTTC.

This chain connects TRBV9 to TRBJ1-2, with D possibly TRBD1 on 6 matching bases. V gave up 3 bases and J gave up 6 bases, with 21 bases separating them. Germline CDR1 and CDR2: SGDLS and YYNGEE. The CDR3 loop spans 16 amino acids. This CDR3 reads CASSAPQGRGWHGYTF. CDR3 in DNA: TGTGCCAGCAGCGCCCCACAGGGCCGGGGATGGCATGGCTACACCTTC.

The rearrangement links TRBV27 to TRBJ1-3; the D gene is possibly TRBD1 (5 bases). The V gene's germline CDR1 is MNHEY and CDR2 SMNVEV (reference sequence). Between the trimmed V and J ends, which lost 6 bases and 0 bases, there was a span of 15 bases. This CDR3 contains 16 residues. This CDR3 reads CASRPDSYYSGNTIYF. In DNA form, the CDR3 reads TGTGCCAGCAGGCCAGACAGTTACTACTCTGGAAACACCATATATTTT.

The chain carries TRBV9 and TRBJ2-2; TRBD1 aligns across 7 bases. CDR3 length: 15 residues. Germline trimming cut 3 bases from V and 1 base from J; bases unmatched to any gene: 3. Germline assignment: CDR1 SGDLS and CDR2 YYNGEE. The DNA of the CDR3 is TGTGCCAGCAGCGCCCGGGACAGGAACACCGGGGAGCTGTTTTTT. It is translated as CASSARDRNTGELFF.

The chain couples TRBV28 to TRBJ2-7; D unclear. The CDR3 spans 16 residues. V shed 3 bases and J shed 0 bases, with 15 bases lying between them. The germline gives CDR1 MDHEN, CDR2 SYDVKM. The CDR3 loop is CASSFIYSRASYEQYF. In nucleotides, the CDR3 is TGTGCCAGCAGTTTTATATACAGCAGAGCCTCCTACGAGCAGTACTTC.

The V gene is TRBV28, the J gene TRBJ2-7; 13 nucleotides agree with TRBD2. The CDR3 totals 17 residues. Unmatched junction bases numbered 10, after V lost 3 bases and J lost 5 bases. Germline V gene lookup returns CDR1 MDHEN and CDR2 SYDVKM. CDR3 nucleotides: TGTGCCAGCAGTTTTAGCCTACTAGCGGGAGGGGGTAACGAGCAGTACTTC. Encoded protein: CASSFSLLAGGGNEQYF.

The gene calls are TRBV6-1 and TRBJ2-7; 11 bases align to TRBD1. J gave up 5 bases and V 5 bases, and 8 bases lay outside the gene matches. This CDR3 has 15 residues. Germline values: CDR1 MNHNS, CDR2 SASEGT. Here the CDR3 DNA reads TGTGCCAGCAGTCGCACCCGGGACAGGGGGAACGAGCAGTACTTC. Its protein product is CASSRTRDRGNEQYF.

The CDR3 DNA is TGTGCCAGCAGTCGAGCGAAGCAGTGGGGCTACACCTTC. It specifies CASSRAKQWGYTF. The V and J genes are TRBV25-1 and TRBJ1-2; D gene uncertain. Trimming removed 5 bases from V and 8 bases from J, with 15 bases in between. CDR3 length: 13 amino acids. Germline V lookup: CDR1 MGHDK, CDR2 SYGVNS.

The J gene is TRBJ1-1, the V gene TRBV7-9; D may be TRBD1 (5 bases). The CDR3 covers 11 residues. Germline values: CDR1 SEHNR, CDR2 FQNEAQ (reference sequence). With 8 bases removed from V and 7 bases from J, the gap between germline ends came to 11 bases. The CDR3 DNA sequence: TGTGCCAGCGGGGGGGGGTTTGAAGCTTTCTTT. Amino acids: CASGGGFEAFF.

The V gene is TRBV6-5, the J gene TRBJ1-4, with D unresolved. Germline CDR1 reads MNHEY; CDR2 reads SVGAGI. The length of the CDR3 is 14 residues. V was shortened by 5 bases and J by 1 base, with 8 bases between the two germline ends. CDR3 protein: CASSVYGTNEKLFF. In DNA form, the CDR3 reads TGTGCCAGCAGTGTCTATGGAACTAATGAAAAACTGTTTTTT.

This rearrangement joins TRBV4-1 to TRBJ2-1; 7 bases are shared with TRBD2. There are 18 residues in the CDR3. Trimming removed 0 bases from V and 12 bases from J; junction bases left unmatched: 20. Germline CDR1 MGHRA, CDR2 YSYEKL. CDR3 nucleotide sequence: TGCGCCAGCAGCCAAGATATAAGGGTAGCGGGCCACCTAAAAAGGCAGTTCTTC. Translating gives CASSQDIRVAGHLKRQFF.

The chain is built from TRBV6-1 and TRBJ1-5; 7 bases match TRBD1. V lost 3 bases to trimming and J lost 6 bases; unmatched junction nucleotides: 11. The CDR3 is made up of 16 amino acids. Per germline, CDR1 MNHNS and CDR2 SASEGT. The CDR3 protein is CASSENKGQWGQPQHF. The CDR3, as DNA: TGTGCCAGCAGTGAGAACAAGGGACAGTGGGGTCAGCCCCAGCATTTT.